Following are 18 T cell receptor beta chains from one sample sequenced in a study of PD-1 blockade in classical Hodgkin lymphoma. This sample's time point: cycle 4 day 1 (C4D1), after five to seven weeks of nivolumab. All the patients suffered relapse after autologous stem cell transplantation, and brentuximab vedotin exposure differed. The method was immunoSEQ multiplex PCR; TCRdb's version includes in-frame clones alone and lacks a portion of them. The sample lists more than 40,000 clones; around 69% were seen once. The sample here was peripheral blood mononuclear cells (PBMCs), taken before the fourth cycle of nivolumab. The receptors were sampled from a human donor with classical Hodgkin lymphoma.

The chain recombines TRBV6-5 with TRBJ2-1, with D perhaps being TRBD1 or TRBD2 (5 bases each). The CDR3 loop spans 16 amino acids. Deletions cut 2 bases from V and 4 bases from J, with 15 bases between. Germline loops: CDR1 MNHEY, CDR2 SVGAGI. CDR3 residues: CASSYVSGRLYNEQFF. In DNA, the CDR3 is TGTGCCAGCAGTTACGTATCGGGACGGCTATACAATGAGCAGTTCTTC.

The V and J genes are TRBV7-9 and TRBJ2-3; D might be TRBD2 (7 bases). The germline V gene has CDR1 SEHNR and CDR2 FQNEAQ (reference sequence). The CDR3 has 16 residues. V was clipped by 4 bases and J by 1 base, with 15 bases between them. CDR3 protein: CASSSGGGLRTDTQYF. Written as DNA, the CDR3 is TGTGCCAGCAGCTCAGGCGGGGGCTTACGCACAGATACGCAGTATTTT.

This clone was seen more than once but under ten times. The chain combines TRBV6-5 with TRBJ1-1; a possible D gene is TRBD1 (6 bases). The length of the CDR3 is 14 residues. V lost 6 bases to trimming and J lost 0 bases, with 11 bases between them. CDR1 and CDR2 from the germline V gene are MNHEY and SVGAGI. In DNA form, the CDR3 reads TGTGCCAGCAGCATGGACAGAGTGAACACTGAAGCTTTCTTT. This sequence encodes CASSMDRVNTEAFF.

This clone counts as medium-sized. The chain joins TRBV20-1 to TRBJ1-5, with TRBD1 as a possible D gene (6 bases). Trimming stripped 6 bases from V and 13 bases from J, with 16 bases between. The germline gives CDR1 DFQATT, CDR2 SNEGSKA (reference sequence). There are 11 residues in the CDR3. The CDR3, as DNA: TGCAGTGCGGGACCGACAGGATCTCAGCATTTT. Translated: CSAGPTGSQHF.

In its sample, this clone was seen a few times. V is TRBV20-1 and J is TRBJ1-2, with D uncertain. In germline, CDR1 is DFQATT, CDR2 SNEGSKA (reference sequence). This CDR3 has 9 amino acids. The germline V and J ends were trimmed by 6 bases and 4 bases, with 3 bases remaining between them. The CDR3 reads CSATYGYTF. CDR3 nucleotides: TGCAGTGCCACCTATGGCTACACCTTC.

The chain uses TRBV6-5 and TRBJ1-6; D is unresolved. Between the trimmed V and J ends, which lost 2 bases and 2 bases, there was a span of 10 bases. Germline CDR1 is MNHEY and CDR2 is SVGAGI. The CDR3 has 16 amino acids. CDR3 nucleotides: TGTGCCAGCAGTTACGACGGCTCCCCCTATAATTCACCCCTCCACTTT. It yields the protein CASSYDGSPYNSPLHF.

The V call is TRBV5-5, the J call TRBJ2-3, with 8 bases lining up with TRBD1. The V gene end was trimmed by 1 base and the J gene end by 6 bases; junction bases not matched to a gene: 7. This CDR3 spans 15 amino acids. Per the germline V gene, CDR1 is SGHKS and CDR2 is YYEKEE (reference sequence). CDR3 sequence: CASSLRTGQMDTQYF. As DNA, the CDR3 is TGTGCCAGCAGCTTGCGGACAGGGCAAATGGATACGCAGTATTTT. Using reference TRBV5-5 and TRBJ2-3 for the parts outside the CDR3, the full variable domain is DAGVTQSPTHLIKTRGQQVTLRCSPISGHKSVSWYQQVLGQGPQFIFQYYEKEERGRGNFPDRFSARQFPNYSSELNVNALLLGDSALYLCASSLRTGQMDTQYFGPGTRLTVL.

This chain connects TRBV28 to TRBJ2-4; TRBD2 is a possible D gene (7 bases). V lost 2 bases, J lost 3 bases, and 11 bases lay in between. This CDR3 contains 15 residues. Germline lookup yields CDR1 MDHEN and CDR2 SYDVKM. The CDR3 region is CASSLRGAGKNIQYF. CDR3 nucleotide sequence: TGTGCCAGCAGTTTACGGGGGGCAGGCAAAAACATTCAGTACTTC.

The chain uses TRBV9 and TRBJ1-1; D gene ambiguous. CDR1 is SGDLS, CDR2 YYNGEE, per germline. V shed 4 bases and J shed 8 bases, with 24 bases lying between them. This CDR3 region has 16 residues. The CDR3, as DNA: TGTGCCAGCAGCCCCCAGTCGGGAGGCCTCAGCAGGGAAGCTTTCTTT. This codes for CASSPQSGGLSREAFF.

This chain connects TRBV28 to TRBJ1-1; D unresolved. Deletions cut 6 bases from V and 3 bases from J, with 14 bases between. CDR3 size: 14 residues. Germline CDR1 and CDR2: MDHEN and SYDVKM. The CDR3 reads CASRPAGGDTEAFF. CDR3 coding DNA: TGTGCCAGCAGGCCCGCCGGAGGCGACACTGAAGCTTTCTTT.

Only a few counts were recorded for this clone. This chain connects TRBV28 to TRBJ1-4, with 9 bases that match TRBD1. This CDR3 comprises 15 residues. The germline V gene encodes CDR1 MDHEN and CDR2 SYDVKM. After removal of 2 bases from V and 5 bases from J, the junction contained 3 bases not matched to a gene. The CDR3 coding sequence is TGTGCCAGCAGTTTAACGGGACAGGGCAATGAAAAACTGTTTTTT. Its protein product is CASSLTGQGNEKLFF.

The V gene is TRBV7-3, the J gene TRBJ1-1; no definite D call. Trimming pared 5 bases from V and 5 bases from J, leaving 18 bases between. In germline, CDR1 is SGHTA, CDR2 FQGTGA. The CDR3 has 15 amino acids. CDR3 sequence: CASSPRAGAKTEAFF. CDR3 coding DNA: TGTGCCAGCAGCCCGCGTGCGGGTGCGAAAACTGAAGCTTTCTTT.

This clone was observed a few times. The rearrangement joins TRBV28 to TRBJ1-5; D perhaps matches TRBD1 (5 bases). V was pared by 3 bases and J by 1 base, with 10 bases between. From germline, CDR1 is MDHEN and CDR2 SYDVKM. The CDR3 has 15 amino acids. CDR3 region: CASSLRGYSNQPQHF. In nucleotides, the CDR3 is TGTGCCAGCAGTTTGCGGGGGTACAGCAATCAGCCCCAGCATTTT. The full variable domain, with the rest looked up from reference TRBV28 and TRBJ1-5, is DVKVTQSSRYLVKRTGEKVFLECVQDMDHENMFWYRQDPGLGLRLIYFSYDVKMKEKGDIPEGYSVSREKKERFSLILESASTNQTSMYLCASSLRGYSNQPQHFGDGTRLSIL.

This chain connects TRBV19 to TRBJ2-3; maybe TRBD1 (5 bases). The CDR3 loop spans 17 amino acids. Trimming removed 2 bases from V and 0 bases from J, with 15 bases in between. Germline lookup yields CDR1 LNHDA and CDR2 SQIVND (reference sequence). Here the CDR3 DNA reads TGTGCCAGTAGTATAAGTTGGGGCGGACCTAGCACAGATACGCAGTATTTT. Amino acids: CASSISWGGPSTDTQYF.

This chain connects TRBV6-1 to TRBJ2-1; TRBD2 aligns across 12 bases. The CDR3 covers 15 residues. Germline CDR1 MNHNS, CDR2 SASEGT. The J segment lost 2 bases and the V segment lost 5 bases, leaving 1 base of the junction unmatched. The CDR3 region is CASSRLAGAYNEQFF. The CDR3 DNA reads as TGTGCCAGCAGTAGACTAGCGGGGGCCTACAATGAGCAGTTCTTC.

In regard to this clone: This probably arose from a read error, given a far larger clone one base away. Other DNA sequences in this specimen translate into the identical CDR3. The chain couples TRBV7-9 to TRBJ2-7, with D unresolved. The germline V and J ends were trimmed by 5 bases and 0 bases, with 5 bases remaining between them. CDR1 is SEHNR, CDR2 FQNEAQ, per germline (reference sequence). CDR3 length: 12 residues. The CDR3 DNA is TGTGCCAGCAGCCAAAGCTCCTACGAGCAGTACTTC. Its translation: CASSQSSYEQYF.

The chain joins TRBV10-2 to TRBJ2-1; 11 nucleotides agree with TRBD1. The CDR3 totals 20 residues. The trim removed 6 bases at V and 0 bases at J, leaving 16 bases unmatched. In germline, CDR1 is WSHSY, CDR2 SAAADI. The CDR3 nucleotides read TGCGCCAGCAGGGACAGGGGGCCATCAATTTTACTAAGCTCCTACAATGAGCAGTTCTTC. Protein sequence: CASRDRGPSILLSSYNEQFF.

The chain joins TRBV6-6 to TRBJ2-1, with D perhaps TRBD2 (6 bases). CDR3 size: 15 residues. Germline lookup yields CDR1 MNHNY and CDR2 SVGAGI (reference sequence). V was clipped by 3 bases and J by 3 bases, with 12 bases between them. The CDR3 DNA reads TGTGCCAGCAGTTATTTGGGGACTGGCTACAATGAGCAGTTCTTC. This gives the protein CASSYLGTGYNEQFF.